Below are 5 T cell receptor beta chains sequenced from a single sample in a study of blood T cells in healthy people across ages. Next came a second PCR, run for about 7 to 12 cycles, which used a sample-barcoded 5' primer along with a J-beta primer mix. TCRdb independently ran MiXCR on the 5' RACE reads; one entry per CDR3 protein. The profile shows 750,000 to 850,000 distinct CDR3 sequences, about 25% of them singletons. These data also featured in a second study, about T cells of mothers and their children.

Source material: blood. These receptor sequences come from a boy between 10 and 17 years old in good health.

This clonotype has only a few counts. The J gene is TRBJ1-5, the V gene TRBV6-2 or TRBV6-3; possible D gene TRBD1, 5 bases. CDR1 and CDR2 (germline): MNHEY, SVGEGT. V lost 7 bases to trimming and J lost 1 base, with 17 bases between them. The CDR3 spans 16 residues. The CDR3 is CASNLDPRESNQPQHF. CDR3 nucleotides: TGTGCCAGCAACTTGGATCCCAGGGAGAGCAATCAGCCCCAGCATTTT.

The table lists this clonotype with a few counts. At one end the junction does not follow the germline gene, possibly because of a read error. The chain is built from TRBV6-2 or TRBV6-3 and TRBJ2-6, with 10 bases identical to TRBD2. The CDR3 loop spans 18 amino acids. Germline V lookup: CDR1 MNHEY, CDR2 SVGEGT. The CDR3 reads CASSRSSGSPSGANVQTF. CDR3 in DNA: TGTGCCAGCAGCCGGTCTAGCGGGAGTCCATCCGGGGCCAACGTCCAGACTTTC.

This clonotype was counted between two and nine times. This CDR3 reads CSVEDRSGTGETQYF. CDR3 in DNA: TGCAGCGTTGAAGACCGATCAGGGACAGGGGAGACCCAGTACTTC. The rearrangement links TRBV29-1 to TRBJ2-5; the match to TRBD1 covers 9 bases. The CDR3 consists of 15 residues. In germline, CDR1 is SQVTM, CDR2 ANQGSEA. Trimming removed 0 bases from V and 5 bases from J; junction bases left unmatched: 7.

The V call is TRBV6-2 or TRBV6-3, the J call TRBJ1-1; tentatively, D is TRBD1 (6 bases). CDR3 length: 17 amino acids. Trimming left V 5 bases short and J 2 bases short, with 21 bases between. Germline CDR1 is MNHEY and CDR2 is SVGEGT. The CDR3 reads CASSPLALQGFNTEAFF. The CDR3 DNA is TGTGCCAGCAGTCCGCTGGCCCTACAGGGTTTTAACACTGAAGCTTTCTTT.

This clonotype occurred a few times. This rearrangement joins TRBV21-1 to TRBJ1-4; TRBD1 is taken as the D call from the table, unchecked against the DNA. TRBV21-1 is described as a pseudogene. This CDR3 region has 13 residues. The DNA of the CDR3 is TGTGCCACCGGCCCCAGGGGTGATGAAAAACTGTTTTTT. It yields the protein CATGPRGDEKLFF.